The 25 T cell receptor beta chains in this list originate from one sample, sequenced in a study of long-term antiretroviral therapy in people with HIV. With survey level as its setting, the immunoSEQ assay was v3.0. Produced via immunoSEQ multiplex PCR; TCRdb's table is partial and in-frame only. The table lists 34,000 or so clones, 65% to 90% of them singletons. Sequencing was performed on unsorted PBMCs, taken roughly 3.3 years after starting antiretroviral therapy. These receptors originate from a man younger than 35 with HIV.

This clone was seen once. This sequence joins TRBV5-6 and TRBJ1-1; D is unresolved. Germline CDR1 is SGHDT and CDR2 is YYEEEE. V lost 2 bases and J lost 11, with 13 bases in between. The CDR3 length is 12 residues. This chain's CDR3 is CASSFSKRTAFF. The CDR3 DNA reads TGTGCCAGCAGCTTCTCAAAAAGAACGGCTTTCTTT.

J is TRBJ2-1 and V is TRBV27, with 7 bases identical to TRBD2. Losses at the gene ends were 5 bases for V and 7 bases for J; bases not matched to a gene: 8. Per germline, CDR1 MNHEY and CDR2 SMNVEV (reference sequence). This CDR3 has 14 residues. Here the CDR3 DNA reads TGTGCCAGCAGTCTATATGGACTAGAAAATGAGCAGTTCTTC. Translating gives CASSLYGLENEQFF.

The chain uses TRBV18 and TRBJ1-5, with a possible D match to TRBD1 (6 bases). The CDR3 contains 17 residues. V lost 2 bases and J lost 4, with 18 bases in between. Looked up from germline, CDR1 is KGHSH and CDR2 is LQKENI. In nucleotides, the CDR3 is TGTGCCAGCTCACCAGGTGTTGTTCAGGGGAGAAATCAGCCCCAGCATTTT. Translated: CASSPGVVQGRNQPQHF. The full variable domain, its missing parts supplied by reference TRBV18 and TRBJ1-5, is NAGVMQNPRHLVRRRGQEARLRCSPMKGHSHVYWYRQLPEEGLKFMVYLQKENIIDESGMPKERFSAEFPKEGPSILRIQQVVRGDSAAYFCASSPGVVQGRNQPQHFGDGTRLSIL.

V usage is TRBV6-6 and J usage is TRBJ1-1; 7 nucleotides match TRBD1. The CDR3 length is 14 residues. CDR1 and CDR2 (germline): MNHNY, SVGAGI (reference sequence). The V gene end was trimmed by 6 bases and the J gene end by 5 bases; junction bases not matched to a gene: 9. DNA for the CDR3: TGTGCCAGCAGCACTAAGACAGGGTTTACTGAAGCTTTCTTT. It specifies CASSTKTGFTEAFF.

The rearrangement uses TRBV7-9 and TRBJ2-4; unclear D gene. The V end lost 2 bases, the J end lost 7 bases, and 18 bases lay between the germline ends. The CDR3 runs to 16 residues. Germline V gene lookup returns CDR1 SEHNR and CDR2 FQNEAQ (reference sequence). CDR3 in DNA: TGTGCCAGCAGCTTACAAGCGAGTCCCAAGAGGAACATTCAGTACTTC. Encoded protein: CASSLQASPKRNIQYF.

The chain combines TRBV4-1 with TRBJ2-7, with D perhaps matching TRBD1 or TRBD2 (5 bases each). The CDR3 totals 17 residues. Trimming stripped 4 bases from V and 2 bases from J, with 21 bases between. CDR1 MGHRA and CDR2 YSYEKL come from the germline V gene. CDR3 loop: CASSPRGGGPPTYEQYF. CDR3 nucleotides: TGCGCCAGCAGCCCCCGGGGCGGAGGCCCTCCTACCTACGAGCAGTACTTC.

The table lists this clone with a few counts. The chain combines TRBV19 with TRBJ1-5; 8 bases align to TRBD1. Germline values: CDR1 LNHDA, CDR2 SQIVND (reference sequence). CDR3 length: 13 amino acids. The J segment lost 9 bases and the V segment lost 6 bases, leaving 7 bases of the junction unmatched. CDR3 in DNA: TGTGCCAGTAGCCCGGACAGGGTTACGCCCCAGCATTTT. Its translation: CASSPDRVTPQHF.

V usage is TRBV15 and J usage is TRBJ2-7; 7 bases match TRBD1. CDR1 and CDR2 (germline): LNHNV, YYDKDF (reference sequence). The V gene end was trimmed by 5 bases and the J gene end by 2 bases; junction bases not matched to a gene: 9. The CDR3 extends over 15 amino acids. The CDR3 loop is CATSEDRDDAYEQYF. CDR3 bases: TGTGCCACCAGCGAAGACAGGGACGACGCCTACGAGCAGTACTTC.

The chain uses TRBV6-1 and TRBJ2-5; 11 bases are a match to TRBD2. Germline CDR1 reads MNHNS; CDR2 reads SASEGT. V lost 0 bases, J lost 5 bases, and 8 bases stayed unmatched. The CDR3 covers 17 residues. The CDR3 DNA follows: TGTGCCAGCAGTGAAGCGTACCTAGCGGGGGGCGGGGAGACCCAGTACTTC. It translates to CASSEAYLAGGGETQYF.

The rearrangement joins TRBV6-1 to TRBJ2-1; D gene unclear. The CDR3 loop spans 15 amino acids. V was pared by 2 bases and J by 4 bases, with 12 bases between. Germline loops: CDR1 MNHNS, CDR2 SASEGT. The CDR3 bases are TGTGCCAGCAGTGAACGGGCTAGTCTTTACAATGAGCAGTTCTTC. Protein sequence: CASSERASLYNEQFF.

The V call is TRBV19, the J call TRBJ1-2, with 10 bases matching TRBD1. The J segment lost 5 bases and the V segment lost 9 bases, leaving 3 bases of the junction unmatched. This CDR3 has 12 amino acids. CDR1 is LNHDA and CDR2 is SQIVND in the germline V gene (reference sequence). In DNA, the CDR3 is TGTGCCAGCTCGGGACAGGGGTATGGCTACACCTTC. Protein product: CASSGQGYGYTF.

The genes are TRBV4-3 and TRBJ2-1, with TRBD2 matching 9 bases. V was pared by 0 bases and J by 7 bases, with 7 bases of the junction left unmatched. Germline CDR1 LGHNA, CDR2 YSLEER. The CDR3 sequence is 16 residues long. The CDR3: CASSQDGGGRANEQFF. CDR3 nucleotide sequence: TGCGCCAGCAGCCAAGATGGCGGCGGGAGGGCGAATGAGCAGTTCTTC.

The chain employs TRBV19 and TRBJ1-5, with unresolved D. This CDR3 has 13 amino acids. The V gene lost 4 bases and the J gene lost 8 bases, with 12 bases spanning the gap. Germline CDR1 and CDR2: LNHDA and SQIVND (reference sequence). The CDR3 nucleotides are TGTGCCAGTAGTAGCCACGACGGCGAGCCCCAGCATTTT. The encoded protein is CASSSHDGEPQHF.

This sequence joins TRBV7-6 and TRBJ1-6, with D unresolved. This CDR3 is built from 15 residues. Germline V gives CDR1 SGHVS, CDR2 FNYEAQ. V was clipped by 0 bases and J by 0 bases, with 3 bases between them. CDR3 amino acids: CASSLASSYNSPLHF. The CDR3 bases are TGTGCCAGCAGCTTAGCGAGCTCCTATAATTCACCCCTCCACTTT.

V and J are TRBV4-1 and TRBJ2-7; TRBD1 agrees at 7 bases. Germline V lookup: CDR1 MGHRA, CDR2 YSYEKL. The ends lost 0 bases at V and 3 bases at J; junction bases unmatched: 5. The CDR3 has 15 residues. The CDR3: CASSQEDRSNYEQYF. CDR3 nucleotides: TGCGCCAGCAGCCAAGAGGACAGGAGTAACTACGAGCAGTACTTC.

This chain links TRBV5-1 with TRBJ2-7; TRBD2 matches 13 bases. Germline V gene lookup returns CDR1 SGHRS and CDR2 YFSETQ. V dropped 3 bases and J dropped 3; count of bases not matched to a gene: 3. This CDR3 comprises 15 residues. CDR3 bases: TGCGCCAGCAGCTCGGGACTAGCGGGAATCTACGAGCAGTACTTC. Its translation: CASSSGLAGIYEQYF.

The V call is TRBV4-1, the J call TRBJ2-7; D may be TRBD2 (7 bases). Per germline, CDR1 MGHRA and CDR2 YSYEKL. The CDR3 is 17 residues long. V lost 4 bases and J 3 bases, leaving 22 bases between the germline ends. The CDR3 nucleotides are TGCGCCAGCAGCCCACTAACGGGGGGCGACCGAATCTACGAGCAGTACTTC. As protein: CASSPLTGGDRIYEQYF.

V gene TRBV2 combines with J gene TRBJ2-1; 16 nucleotides line up with TRBD2. Germline values: CDR1 SNHLY, CDR2 FYNNEI. With 6 bases clipped from V and 10 bases from J, the junction kept 6 bases outside the gene matches. The CDR3 covers 15 residues. DNA for the CDR3: TGTGCCAGCAGCGGGACTAGCGGGAGGGCCTACGAGCAGTTCTTC. Amino acids: CASSGTSGRAYEQFF. Full variable domain (outside the CDR3, taken from reference TRBV2 and TRBJ2-1): EPEVTQTPSHQVTQMGQEVILRCVPISNHLYFYWYRQILGQKVEFLVSFYNNEISEKSEIFDDQFSVERPDGSNFTLKIRSTKLEDSAMYFCASSGTSGRAYEQFFGPGTRLTVL.

The chain uses TRBV19 and TRBJ1-5, with 8 bases identical to TRBD1. This CDR3 comprises 17 residues. Germline-derived CDR1 and CDR2 are LNHDA and SQIVND (reference sequence). Trimming cost V 2 bases and J 2 bases; bases outside gene matches: 8. The CDR3 reads CASSIQGAQVGNQPQHF. The CDR3 DNA sequence: TGTGCCAGTAGTATACAGGGGGCGCAGGTTGGCAATCAGCCCCAGCATTTT. Supplemented by reference TRBV19 and TRBJ1-5, the full variable domain reads DGGITQSPKYLFRKEGQNVTLSCEQNLNHDAMYWYRQDPGQGLRLIYYSQIVNDFQKGDIAEGYSVSREKKESFPLTVTSAQKNPTAFYLCASSIQGAQVGNQPQHFGDGTRLSIL.

The V and J genes are TRBV5-1 and TRBJ1-2, with D maybe TRBD1 (5 bases). V dropped 0 bases and J dropped 3 bases, with 12 bases sitting between them. Germline assignment: CDR1 SGHRS and CDR2 YFSETQ. The CDR3 loop spans 15 amino acids. The CDR3 protein is CASSLGGREDYGYTF. As DNA, the CDR3 is TGCGCCAGCAGCTTGGGCGGCAGGGAGGACTATGGCTACACCTTC. Full variable domain (remainder filled in from reference TRBV5-1 and TRBJ1-2): KAGVTQTPRYLIKTRGQQVTLSCSPISGHRSVSWYQQTPGQGLQFLFEYFSETQRNKGNFPGRFSGRQFSNSRSEMNVSTLELGDSALYLCASSLGGREDYGYTFGSGTRLTVV.

The genes are TRBV6-1 and TRBJ1-5, with D possibly matching TRBD1 (6 bases). Trimming took 8 bases from V and 0 from J, leaving 11 bases between them. The CDR3 runs 14 residues. From germline, CDR1 is MNHNS and CDR2 SASEGT. CDR3: CASLQGYSNQPQHF. DNA of the CDR3: TGTGCCAGCCTACAGGGTTATAGCAATCAGCCCCAGCATTTT.

The V and J genes are TRBV19 and TRBJ1-2; D remains ambiguous. The V gene's germline CDR1 is LNHDA and CDR2 SQIVND (reference sequence). The CDR3 is 10 amino acids. V was pared by 10 bases and J by 2 bases, with 5 bases between. Here the CDR3 reads CATRNYGYTF. CDR3 bases: TGTGCCACCCGCAACTATGGCTACACCTTC. The full variable domain, completed using reference TRBV19 and TRBJ1-2, is DGGITQSPKYLFRKEGQNVTLSCEQNLNHDAMYWYRQDPGQGLRLIYYSQIVNDFQKGDIAEGYSVSREKKESFPLTVTSAQKNPTAFYLCATRNYGYTFGSGTRLTVV.

The genes are TRBV7-9 and TRBJ2-1, with D unclear. This CDR3 is 12 amino acids long. Looked up from germline, CDR1 is SEHNR and CDR2 is FQNEAQ (reference sequence). V was pared by 1 base and J by 8 bases, with 6 bases between. In DNA form, the CDR3 reads TGTGCCAGCAGCTTAGAACGCGATGAGCAGTTCTTC. Protein product: CASSLERDEQFF.

The chain employs TRBV9 and TRBJ2-3, with D tentatively TRBD2 (7 bases). The V end was cut by 0 bases, the J end by 5 bases, with 13 bases between. The CDR3 covers 15 residues. Germline CDR1 and CDR2: SGDLS and YYNGEE. For the CDR3, the DNA is TGTGCCAGCAGCGTAGTTGGCGGGGGCGGAGATACGCAGTATTTT. Protein: CASSVVGGGGDTQYF.

The V call is TRBV5-4, the J call TRBJ2-7; D perhaps matches TRBD1 (5 bases). Germline values: CDR1 SGHNT, CDR2 YYREEE (reference sequence). V dropped 0 bases and J dropped 4 bases, with 11 bases sitting between them. The CDR3 runs 14 residues. CDR3 in amino acids: CASSLVGATYEQYF. CDR3 in DNA: TGTGCCAGCAGCTTGGTTGGGGCGACATACGAGCAGTACTTC.